The 28 T cell receptor beta chains listed next were all sequenced from one sample in a study of cytomegalovirus exposure and HLA in healthy donors. The PCR employed 60 Vbeta primers together with 13 Jbeta primers. Using immunoSEQ multiplex PCR, the repertoire was profiled, and TCRdb retains in-frame clones only, with some absent. Of 150,000 to 200,000 clones listed, around 80% are singletons. The sample taken for sequencing was PBMCs. The source is a male donor in good health and CMV-seronegative.

This clone was detected a few times. The V gene is TRBV4-1, the J gene TRBJ1-1; D unclear. Germline V gene lookup returns CDR1 MGHRA and CDR2 YSYEKL. V shed 4 bases and J shed 4 bases, with 10 bases lying between them. The CDR3 runs to 13 residues. The CDR3 region has the DNA TGCGCCAGCAGCCCTCAGGTCTTCACTGAAGCTTTCTTT. This translates into CASSPQVFTEAFF.

The chain couples TRBV6-1 to TRBJ1-2; no reliable D call. V was clipped by 2 bases and J by 4 bases, with 14 bases between them. The CDR3 is 15 amino acids. Germline V gene lookup returns CDR1 MNHNS and CDR2 SASEGT. The CDR3 sequence: CASSELGSSGYGYTF. The CDR3 DNA reads TGTGCCAGCAGTGAATTGGGCAGTTCAGGCTATGGCTACACCTTC.

The genes are TRBV6-1 and TRBJ1-2, with no clear D. Germline V gives CDR1 MNHNS, CDR2 SASEGT. Trimming shortened V by 6 bases and J by 1 base, and 12 bases separated the two germline ends. This CDR3 has 14 amino acids. The CDR3 is CASREREYNYGYTF. Written as DNA, the CDR3 is TGTGCCAGCAGGGAGAGAGAGTATAACTATGGCTACACCTTC.

The chain couples TRBV4-3 to TRBJ1-4; no clear D gene. CDR3 size: 14 residues. Germline CDR1 and CDR2: LGHNA and YSLEER. Trimming stripped 1 base from V and 10 bases from J, with 13 bases between. As DNA, the CDR3 is TGCGCCAGCAGCCAAGGTGACCGGGAGGCAAAACTGTTTTTT. Translating gives CASSQGDREAKLFF.

CDR3 in DNA: TGTGCCAGCGCTACCCGACTAGCAGCGTCCGAGCAGTACTTC. Its translation is CASATRLAASEQYF. The gene calls are TRBV2 and TRBJ2-7, with 7 bases identical to TRBD2. The length of the CDR3 is 14 residues. Looked up from germline, CDR1 is SNHLY and CDR2 is FYNNEI. The V segment lost 8 bases and the J segment 6 bases; nucleotides outside the gene matches: 13.

The chain recombines TRBV6-1 with TRBJ1-5, with 9 bases identical to TRBD1. CDR1 MNHNS and CDR2 SASEGT come from the germline V gene. The V segment lost 4 bases and the J segment 6 bases; nucleotides outside the gene matches: 7. CDR3 length: 15 amino acids. The CDR3 region has the DNA TGTGCCAGCAGTGGCGGGACAGGGAAAGGTCAGCCCCAGCATTTT. As protein: CASSGGTGKGQPQHF.

The rearrangement joins TRBV4-1 to TRBJ2-6; unclear D gene. Germline CDR1 and CDR2: MGHRA and YSYEKL. The CDR3 consists of 14 residues. Trimming left V 4 bases short and J 4 bases short, with 8 bases between. The CDR3 here is CASSLLAGANVLTF. CDR3 bases: TGCGCCAGCAGCCTACTTGCCGGGGCCAACGTCCTGACTTTC.

This clone was observed a single time. V usage is TRBV4-3 and J usage is TRBJ1-1; 7 bases fit TRBD1. The germline V gene encodes CDR1 LGHNA and CDR2 YSLEER. The CDR3 consists of 16 residues. The junction had 5 bases not matched to a gene; V was cut back by 1 base and J by 0 bases. The CDR3: CASSQVEGGMNTEAFF. DNA of the CDR3: TGCGCCAGCAGCCAAGTGGAAGGGGGCATGAACACTGAAGCTTTCTTT.

The chain employs TRBV7-8 and TRBJ2-1; no definite D call. The germline V gene encodes CDR1 SGHVS and CDR2 FQNEAQ. V dropped 5 bases and J dropped 3 bases, with 5 bases sitting between them. The CDR3 runs 12 residues. CDR3 DNA sequence: TGTGCCAGCAGCCGCGACTACAATGAGCAGTTCTTC. Its translation is CASSRDYNEQFF.

J is TRBJ1-5 and V is TRBV28; D is perhaps TRBD1 (5 bases). Per germline, CDR1 MDHEN and CDR2 SYDVKM. The CDR3 contains 15 residues. V gave up 5 bases and J gave up 1 base, with 12 bases separating them. The CDR3 loop reads CASSPTGFSNQPQHF. The CDR3 bases are TGTGCCAGCAGTCCTACAGGTTTCAGCAATCAGCCCCAGCATTTT.

The chain employs TRBV6-1 and TRBJ1-2, with 9 bases identical to TRBD1. Trimming took 7 bases from V and 0 from J; bases not matched to a gene: 3. Germline V CDR1 and CDR2: MNHNS, SASEGT. The CDR3 is 14 amino acids. Here the CDR3 DNA reads TGTGCCAGCATCGGACAGGGGACTAACTATGGCTACACCTTC. The encoded protein is CASIGQGTNYGYTF.

The chain couples TRBV6-1 to TRBJ1-5, with D maybe TRBD1 (5 bases). The germline gives CDR1 MNHNS, CDR2 SASEGT. The CDR3 totals 15 residues. Trimming cost V 4 bases and J 5 bases, with 15 bases left between them. The CDR3 sequence is CASSAFQGSHQPQHF. The DNA for the CDR3 is TGTGCCAGCAGTGCTTTCCAGGGTAGTCATCAGCCCCAGCATTTT.

The chain employs TRBV5-1 and TRBJ2-7; D is possibly TRBD2 (6 bases). V was pared by 0 bases and J by 6 bases, with 10 bases between. The CDR3 length is 13 residues. From germline, CDR1 is SGHRS and CDR2 YFSETQ. The CDR3 bases are TGCGCCAGCAGCTTGGAGCCCGGGGGCGAGCAGTACTTC. It is translated as CASSLEPGGEQYF.

The chain links TRBV6-5 to TRBJ2-3, with 7 bases identical to TRBD1. V dropped 8 bases and J dropped 5; count of bases not matched to a gene: 7. Germline lookup yields CDR1 MNHEY and CDR2 SVGAGI. The length of the CDR3 is 13 residues. CDR3 amino acids: CASGDRVKDTQYF. DNA for the CDR3: TGTGCCAGCGGAGACAGGGTCAAAGATACGCAGTATTTT.

The gene calls are TRBV6-1 and TRBJ1-4, with D possibly matching TRBD1 (5 bases). Trimming removed 1 base at V and 7 bases at J, with 7 bases between. Germline CDR1 reads MNHNS; CDR2 reads SASEGT. The CDR3 has 13 amino acids. CDR3 protein: CASSEGRAEKLFF. The CDR3 nucleotides are TGTGCCAGCAGTGAAGGCAGGGCTGAAAAACTGTTTTTT.

This chain joins TRBV4-1 and TRBJ2-5; TRBD2 matches at 12 bases. With 1 base clipped from V and 11 bases from J, the junction kept 8 bases outside the gene matches. From germline, CDR1 is MGHRA and CDR2 YSYEKL. The CDR3 loop spans 15 amino acids. The CDR3 coding sequence is TGCGCCAGCAGCCAAGGACTAGCGGGAGTTGGTGAGCAGTACTTC. The encoded protein is CASSQGLAGVGEQYF.

The chain joins TRBV27 to TRBJ2-7; TRBD2 matches at 8 bases. Germline values: CDR1 MNHEY, CDR2 SMNVEV (reference sequence). With 2 bases clipped from V and 3 bases from J, the junction kept 6 bases outside the gene matches. The CDR3 spans 15 residues. CDR3 nucleotides: TGTGCCAGCAGTTTACTAGCGGGTTCTTTCTACGAGCAGTACTTC. Residues: CASSLLAGSFYEQYF.

The rearrangement uses TRBV4-3 and TRBJ2-1, with a possible D match to TRBD1 (5 bases). The CDR3 is 16 residues long. Trimming pared 0 bases from V and 0 bases from J, leaving 9 bases between. Germline CDR1 reads LGHNA; CDR2 reads YSLEER. This CDR3 is CASSQEAGNSYNEQFF. The CDR3 DNA reads as TGCGCCAGCAGCCAAGAGGCAGGGAACTCCTACAATGAGCAGTTCTTC.

This chain connects TRBV29-1 to TRBJ1-2; 9 bases fit TRBD1. The CDR3 consists of 13 residues. Unmatched junction bases numbered 5, after V lost 1 base and J lost 8 bases. Germline assignment: CDR1 SQVTM and CDR2 ANQGSEA. CDR3 sequence (DNA): TGCAGCGTTGAAGTTGGGACAGGGAGCGGCTACACCTTC. It encodes CSVEVGTGSGYTF.

Concerning this clone: Germline is not matched at one junction end, which may reflect a read error. The chain joins TRBV7-9 to TRBJ2-1; D might be TRBD1 (5 bases). Germline V lookup: CDR1 SEHNR, CDR2 FQNEAQ (reference sequence). The CDR3 has 12 amino acids. CDR3 sequence (DNA): TGTTCCAGCAGCCCAGGGCACAATGAGCAGTTCTTC. Amino acid sequence: CSSSPGHNEQFF.

The J gene is TRBJ2-6, the V gene TRBV7-3; 8 bases map to TRBD2. CDR1 is SGHTA, CDR2 FQGTGA, per germline. This CDR3 comprises 17 residues. V dropped 4 bases and J dropped 0; count of bases not matched to a gene: 5. In nucleotides, the CDR3 is TGTGCCAGCAGCTCTCTAGCGGGTTTCTCTGGGGCCAACGTCCTGACTTTC. It is translated as CASSSLAGFSGANVLTF.

This clone has just one count. V and J are TRBV28 and TRBJ1-1; D might be TRBD1 (5 bases). The CDR3 totals 14 residues. CDR1 MDHEN and CDR2 SYDVKM come from the germline V gene. V was shortened by 4 bases and J by 5 bases, with 14 bases between the two germline ends. Here the CDR3 DNA reads TGTGCCAGCAGTTATCGGGGGTTGATTACTGAAGCTTTCTTT. Amino acids: CASSYRGLITEAFF.

V gene TRBV11-2 combines with J gene TRBJ1-4; 9 nucleotides align to TRBD1. The CDR3 spans 15 residues. Trimming cost V 5 bases and J 6 bases; bases outside gene matches: 7. CDR1 SGHAT and CDR2 FQNNGV come from the germline V gene. CDR3 sequence (DNA): TGTGCCAGCAGCCCGCGACAGGGGGAGTATGAAAAACTGTTTTTT. It translates to CASSPRQGEYEKLFF.

The CDR3 reads CASSLGQGQGNEKLFF. The CDR3 nucleotides read TGCGCCAGCAGCTTGGGGCAGGGACAGGGCAATGAAAAACTGTTTTTT. The V call is TRBV5-1, the J call TRBJ1-4; 9 bases are a match to TRBD1. Germline V gene lookup returns CDR1 SGHRS and CDR2 YFSETQ. After removal of 0 bases from V and 5 bases from J, the junction contained 5 bases not matched to a gene. This CDR3 region has 16 residues.

A remark on this clone: Germline is not matched at one junction end, which may reflect a read error. Other DNA sequences in this sample translate to the same CDR3. The chain couples TRBV6-1 to TRBJ1-5; 8 bases are a match to TRBD1. The CDR3 is made up of 14 amino acids. CDR1 is MNHNS and CDR2 is SASEGT in the germline V gene. CDR3 sequence reads: CASSEGDRLKPQHF. In DNA, the CDR3 is TGTGCTAGCAGTGAAGGGGACAGGCTGAAGCCCCAGCATTTT.

The chain has TRBV10-3 and TRBJ1-2, with D hard to call. Trimming took off 0 bases at V and 4 bases at J, with 9 bases between the two ends. The CDR3 covers 14 residues. Germline CDR1 is ENHRY and CDR2 is SYGVKD. CDR3 sequence: CAISESGGIYGYTF. The CDR3 DNA reads TGTGCCATCAGTGAGTCCGGCGGGATCTATGGCTACACCTTC.

The chain recombines TRBV7-6 with TRBJ1-4; the D is unclear. V dropped 3 bases and J dropped 2 bases, with 10 bases sitting between them. The CDR3 sequence is 15 residues long. Germline V CDR1 and CDR2: SGHVS, FNYEAQ. In DNA form, the CDR3 reads TGTGCCAGCAGCTTGAGACTGGCGACTAATGAAAAACTGTTTTTT. Encoded protein: CASSLRLATNEKLFF.

On this clone itself: This CDR3 is also generated by other DNA sequences in the sample. This rearrangement joins TRBV28 to TRBJ1-4; 9 bases align to TRBD1. The germline CDR1 and CDR2 sequences are MDHEN and SYDVKM. V shed 4 bases, J shed 7 bases, and the junction held 4 bases outside the gene matches. CDR3 size: 14 residues. The CDR3 loop is CASSSGQGGEKLFF. The CDR3 DNA sequence: TGTGCCAGCAGTTCGGGACAGGGAGGTGAAAAACTGTTTTTT.